These 20 T cell receptor beta chains were sequenced from one sample in a study of blood T cell repertoires in COVID-19. Profiling relied on immunoSEQ multiplex PCR, and the TCRdb table lists in-frame clones only, not all of them. The table has 140,000 to 150,000 clones, about 87% seen once. Sequences were obtained from peripheral blood. These receptors originate from a man older than 75 with acute or convalescent COVID-19.

The chain joins TRBV9 to TRBJ2-7, with 9 bases lining up with TRBD1. Germline trimming cut 0 bases from V and 3 bases from J; bases unmatched to any gene: 4. Germline CDR1 is SGDLS and CDR2 is YYNGEE. The CDR3 runs 15 residues. This CDR3 is CASSVEATGGYEQYF. The CDR3 bases are TGTGCCAGCAGCGTAGAAGCGACAGGGGGCTACGAGCAGTACTTC. Full variable domain (missing parts from reference TRBV9 and TRBJ2-7): DSGVTQTPKHLITATGQRVTLRCSPRSGDLSVYWYQQSLDQGLQFLIQYYNGEERAKGNILERFSAQQFPDLHSELNLSSLELGDSALYFCASSVEATGGYEQYFGPGTRLTVT.

The V gene is TRBV5-1, the J gene TRBJ2-7, with TRBD2 identical over 10 bases. The germline gives CDR1 SGHRS, CDR2 YFSETQ. Trimming cost V 4 bases and J 4 bases; bases outside gene matches: 8. The CDR3 contains 15 residues. DNA of the CDR3: TGCGCCAGCAGCCCCAGCGGGAGGGCCGGGTACGAGCAGTACTTC. Amino acid sequence: CASSPSGRAGYEQYF.

The CDR3 DNA reads as TGTGCCAGCAGCTTAGAGGGTACGAGGTCGGATACGCAGTATTTT. Its protein product is CASSLEGTRSDTQYF. V is TRBV11-2 and J is TRBJ2-3; no definite D call. This CDR3 has 15 residues. V dropped 0 bases and J dropped 6 bases, with 13 bases sitting between them. From germline, CDR1 is SGHAT and CDR2 FQNNGV.

The gene calls are TRBV2 and TRBJ1-2; TRBD1 is a possible D gene (5 bases). The CDR3 sequence is 13 residues long. Trimming took off 2 bases at V and 4 bases at J, with 8 bases between the two ends. Germline V lookup: CDR1 SNHLY, CDR2 FYNNEI. The CDR3 nucleotides read TGTGCCAGCAGTGAACAGGGCGGCTATGGCTACACCTTC. Translated, it gives CASSEQGGYGYTF. The whole variable domain, filled in from reference TRBV2 and TRBJ1-2, reads EPEVTQTPSHQVTQMGQEVILRCVPISNHLYFYWYRQILGQKVEFLVSFYNNEISEKSEIFDDQFSVERPDGSNFTLKIRSTKLEDSAMYFCASSEQGGYGYTFGSGTRLTVV.

This clone was picked up a small number of times. The genes are TRBV28 and TRBJ1-4; D possibly corresponds to TRBD1 (6 bases). Trimming pared 6 bases from V and 7 bases from J, leaving 21 bases between. This CDR3 has 16 amino acids. CDR1 MDHEN and CDR2 SYDVKM come from the germline V gene. CDR3 sequence (DNA): TGTGCCAGCAGCCCAATACATTCAGCAGGGGTTGAAAAACTGTTTTTT. Amino acids: CASSPIHSAGVEKLFF.

The CDR3 DNA sequence: TGTGCCACCAGTGATCAGGGGAACACTGAAGCTTTCTTT. It translates to CATSDQGNTEAFF. The chain has TRBV24-1 and TRBJ1-1; a weak D match, TRBD1 (5 bases). With 3 bases removed from V and 1 base from J, the gap between germline ends came to 5 bases. The germline CDR1 and CDR2 sequences are KGHDR and SFDVKD. The CDR3 is 13 residues long.

This clone showed up just a few times. The chain is built from TRBV7-9 and TRBJ2-1, with D possibly TRBD2 on 6 matching bases. The V end lost 4 bases, the J end lost 5 bases, and 12 bases lay between the germline ends. CDR1 and CDR2 from the germline V gene are SEHNR and FQNEAQ (reference sequence). The CDR3 length is 14 residues. CDR3: CASSYSSGNNEQFF. CDR3 sequence (DNA): TGTGCCAGCAGCTACAGTAGCGGCAACAATGAGCAGTTCTTC.

The genes are TRBV5-1 and TRBJ2-1; TRBD1 matches at 9 bases. The CDR3 has 16 amino acids. V trimming: 3 bases; J trimming: 5 bases; junction bases outside the gene matches: 9. Germline CDR1 is SGHRS and CDR2 is YFSETQ. Written as DNA, the CDR3 is TGCGCCAGCAGCTCACGGGGACAGGGTTCCCACAATGAGCAGTTCTTC. This encodes CASSSRGQGSHNEQFF.

The gene calls are TRBV7-3 and TRBJ2-2; 12 bases are a match to TRBD2. CDR3 length equals 15 residues. The V segment lost 5 bases and the J segment 5 bases; nucleotides outside the gene matches: 3. CDR1 and CDR2 from the germline V gene are SGHTA and FQGTGA. DNA of the CDR3: TGTGCCAGCAGCCGGACTAGCGGGATGACCGGGGAGCTGTTTTTT. As protein: CASSRTSGMTGELFF.

This CDR3 is CASNRGGIPEAFF. CDR3 nucleotides: TGTGCCAGCAACAGGGGAGGTATTCCTGAAGCTTTCTTT. The chain is built from TRBV19 and TRBJ1-1; TRBD1 agrees at 7 bases. Germline values: CDR1 LNHDA, CDR2 SQIVND (reference sequence). This CDR3 comprises 13 residues. V shed 9 bases, J shed 6 bases, and the junction held 10 bases outside the gene matches.

The V and J genes are TRBV6-6 and TRBJ2-3; TRBD2 might be the D (6 bases). The V end lost 6 bases, the J end lost 2 bases, and 18 bases lay between the germline ends. CDR3 length: 16 amino acids. Germline assignment: CDR1 MNHNY and CDR2 SVGAGI (reference sequence). CDR3 loop: CASSPGGLLTTDTQYF. The CDR3 DNA reads as TGTGCCAGCAGCCCCGGGGGATTGTTAACCACAGATACGCAGTATTTT.

The V gene is TRBV29-1, the J gene TRBJ2-3; 9 bases line up with TRBD2. Trimming at V came to 7 bases and at J to 3 bases, leaving 5 bases not matched to a gene. Germline-derived CDR1 and CDR2 are SQVTM and ANQGSEA. CDR3 size: 13 residues. This CDR3 is CSALAGATDTQYF. As DNA, the CDR3 is TGCAGCGCTTTAGCGGGAGCAACAGATACGCAGTATTTT.

The V gene is TRBV30, the J gene TRBJ1-3; D is undetermined. Per the germline V gene, CDR1 is GTSNPN and CDR2 is SVGIG (reference sequence). There are 14 residues in the CDR3. The V and J ends lost 0 bases and 4 bases respectively, with 10 bases between them. As DNA, the CDR3 is TGTGCCTGGAGTGTCTCCGGAGGGGGAAACACCATATATTTT. This gives the protein CAWSVSGGGNTIYF. Complete variable domain (other parts from reference TRBV30 and TRBJ1-3): SQTIHQWPATLVQPVGSPLSLECTVEGTSNPNLYWYRQAAGRGLQLLFYSVGIGQISSEVPQNLSASRPQDRQFILSSKKLLLSDSGFYLCAWSVSGGGNTIYFGEGSWLTVV.

The chain joins TRBV2 to TRBJ1-2, with TRBD1 matching 9 bases. CDR1 SNHLY and CDR2 FYNNEI come from the germline V gene. V lost 0 bases to trimming and J lost 8 bases; unmatched junction nucleotides: 7. The CDR3 has 15 amino acids. CDR3 residues: CASSEAGTGLVGYTF. For the CDR3, the DNA is TGTGCCAGCAGTGAAGCCGGGACAGGGCTCGTAGGCTACACCTTC.

The rearrangement uses TRBV18 and TRBJ2-7; D is possibly TRBD1 (6 bases). Trimming removed 6 bases at V and 2 bases at J, with 11 bases between. The CDR3 totals 13 residues. Germline V CDR1 and CDR2: KGHSH, LQKENI. The CDR3 sequence is CASSHDRTYEQYF. The DNA for the CDR3 is TGTGCCAGCTCCCACGACAGGACCTACGAGCAGTACTTC.

This clone has a single count. The rearrangement uses TRBV5-1 and TRBJ2-4; 10 bases agree with TRBD1. The CDR3 consists of 16 residues. V lost 4 bases to trimming and J lost 3 bases; unmatched junction nucleotides: 7. Germline CDR1 SGHRS, CDR2 YFSETQ. The CDR3 region has the DNA TGCGCCAGCAGCGCCGGGACAGGGGCGGGCAAAAACATTCAGTACTTC. Amino acid sequence: CASSAGTGAGKNIQYF.

The gene calls are TRBV7-6 and TRBJ1-1; TRBD1 is a possible D gene (5 bases). From germline, CDR1 is SGHVS and CDR2 FNYEAQ. V lost 0 bases and J 2 bases, leaving 10 bases between the germline ends. This CDR3 region has 15 residues. The CDR3 region is CASSLAGQSNTEAFF. The CDR3 DNA reads TGTGCCAGCAGCTTAGCGGGGCAGAGTAACACTGAAGCTTTCTTT.

The chain is built from TRBV7-9 and TRBJ1-4; D ambiguous. The V end was cut by 3 bases, the J end by 3 bases, with 11 bases between. CDR3 length: 15 residues. The V gene's germline CDR1 is SEHNR and CDR2 FQNEAQ (reference sequence). CDR3 sequence (DNA): TGTGCCAGCAGCTTTTCCCCGGGAGCTAATGAAAAACTGTTTTTT. Protein sequence: CASSFSPGANEKLFF.

The CDR3 reads CASSLVVGVNTEAFF. Here the CDR3 DNA reads TGTGCCAGCAGCTTAGTGGTAGGGGTCAACACTGAAGCTTTCTTT. V usage is TRBV11-2 and J usage is TRBJ1-1; possibly TRBD1 for D (5 bases). V dropped 1 base and J dropped 2 bases, with 11 bases sitting between them. The germline CDR1 and CDR2 sequences are SGHAT and FQNNGV. CDR3 length equals 15 residues.

The DNA for the CDR3 is TGTGCCAGCAGTTCCGGGACAGGGGGCGCGGGAGCTTTCTTT. The encoded protein is CASSSGTGGAGAFF. The gene calls are TRBV27 and TRBJ1-1, with TRBD1 identical over 12 bases. Germline CDR1 and CDR2: MNHEY and SMNVEV (reference sequence). CDR3 length equals 14 residues. Trimming removed 4 bases from V and 10 bases from J; junction bases left unmatched: 7.